The clone carrying this T cell receptor (beta chain) was found a few times. Its antigen is unidentified. Germline V lookup: CDR1 SGHKS, CDR2 YYEKEE (reference sequence). The CDR3 runs to 17 residues. J lost 0 bases, V lost 5 bases, and 8 bases had no gene match. The data originate from a study of early T cells in non-severe SARS-CoV-2 infection. Study as a whole: Bulk RNA isolated from unsorted whole blood underwent sequencing; chains were not paired. Overall study findings and caveats: CD4 and private specificities were missed by VDJdb matching, which favored anti-spike CD8 responses.

Unique molecular identifiers tagged individual cDNA molecules. TCRdb redid the calling of the 5' RACE reads with MiXCR, one entry per CDR3 protein. The data show around 80,000 distinct CDR3 sequences, with around 9.3% seen just once and 7% to 9% held by the top ten. The receptor's source is an adult who was a healthcare worker with PCR-confirmed SARS-CoV-2 infection or an uninfected control (not recorded which). V and J are TRBV5-5 and TRBJ2-3; TRBD2 aligns across 11 bases. The sample consisted of whole blood, taken at baseline. CDR3 residues: CASSPGLAAPSTDTQYF. The CDR3 DNA is TGTGCCAGCAGTCCGGGACTAGCGGCCCCAAGCACAGATACGCAGTATTTT.